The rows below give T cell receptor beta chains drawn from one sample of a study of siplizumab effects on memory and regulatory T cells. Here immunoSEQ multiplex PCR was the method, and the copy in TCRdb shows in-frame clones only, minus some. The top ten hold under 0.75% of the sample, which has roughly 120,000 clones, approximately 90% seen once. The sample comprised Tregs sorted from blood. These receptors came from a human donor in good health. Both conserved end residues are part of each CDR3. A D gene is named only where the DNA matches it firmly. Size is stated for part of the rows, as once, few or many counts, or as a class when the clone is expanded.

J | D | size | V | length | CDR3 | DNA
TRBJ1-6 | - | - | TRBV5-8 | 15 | CASSSGTDYNSPLHF | TGTGCCAGCAGCAGCGGGACGGATTATAATTCACCCCTCCACTTT
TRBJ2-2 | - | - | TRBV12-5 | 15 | CASKTGTLNTGELFF | TGTGCTAGCAAGACCGGGACACTGAACACCGGGGAGCTGTTTTTT
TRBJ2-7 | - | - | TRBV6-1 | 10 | CASPLYEQYF | TGTGCCAGCCCTCTCTACGAGCAGTACTTC
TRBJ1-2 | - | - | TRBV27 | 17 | CASKLSQGMVPYYGYTF | TGTGCCAGCAAGCTCAGTCAGGGAATGGTCCCTTACTATGGCTACACCTTC
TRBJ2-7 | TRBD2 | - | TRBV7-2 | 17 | CASSLASTSGFSYEQYF | TGTGCCAGCAGCTTAGCCTCGACTAGCGGGTTTTCCTACGAGCAGTACTTC
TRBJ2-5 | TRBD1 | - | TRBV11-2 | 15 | CASSLDRGRVETQYF | TGTGCCAGCAGCTTAGACAGGGGGCGCGTGGAGACCCAGTACTTC
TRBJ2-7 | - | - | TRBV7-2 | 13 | CASSPVGGYEQYF | TGTGCCAGCAGCCCCGTAGGGGGTTACGAGCAGTACTTC
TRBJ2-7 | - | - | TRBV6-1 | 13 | CASTPFGGYEQYF | TGTGCCAGCACGCCTTTCGGGGGCTACGAGCAGTACTTC
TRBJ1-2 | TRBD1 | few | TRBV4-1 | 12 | CASGDRAGGYTF | TGCGCCAGCGGGGACAGGGCAGGTGGCTACACCTTC
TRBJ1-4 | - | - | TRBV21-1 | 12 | CASSRDTRSLFF | TGTGCCAGCAGCAGGGACACCAGGTCACTGTTTTTT
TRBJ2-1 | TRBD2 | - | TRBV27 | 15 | CASSLEGLAGDEQFF | TGTGCCAGCAGTTTAGAGGGACTAGCGGGGGATGAGCAGTTCTTC
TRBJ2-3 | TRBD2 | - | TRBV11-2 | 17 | CASSWGLAGHFADTQYF | TGTGCCAGCAGTTGGGGGCTAGCGGGGCATTTTGCAGATACGCAGTATTTT
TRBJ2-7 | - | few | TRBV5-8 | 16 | CASSLATIVLPYEQYF | TGTGCCAGCAGCTTGGCCACTATCGTTCTCCCCTACGAGCAGTACTTC
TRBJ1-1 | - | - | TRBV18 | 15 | CASSPRFQGETEAFF | TGTGCCAGCTCACCACGGTTTCAGGGAGAGACTGAAGCTTTCTTT
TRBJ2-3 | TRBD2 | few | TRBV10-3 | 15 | CATSKGAGSTDTQYF | TGTGCCACGTCAAAGGGAGCGGGGAGCACAGATACGCAGTATTTT
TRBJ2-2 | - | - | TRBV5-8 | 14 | CASSLPVNTGELFF | TGTGCCAGCAGCTTGCCAGTCAACACCGGGGAGCTGTTTTTT
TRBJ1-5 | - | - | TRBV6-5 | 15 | CASSSGWGSNQPQHF | TGTGCCAGCAGTAGCGGATGGGGAAGCAATCAGCCCCAGCATTTT
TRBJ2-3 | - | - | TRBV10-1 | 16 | CASSQWKRSSTDTQYF | TGCGCCAGCAGTCAGTGGAAACGCTCTAGCACAGATACGCAGTATTTT
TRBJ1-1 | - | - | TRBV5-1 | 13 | CASSFEGNTEAFF | TGCGCCAGCAGCTTCGAAGGGAACACTGAAGCTTTCTTT
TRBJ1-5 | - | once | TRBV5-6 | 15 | CASSLAAGPNQPQHF | TGTGCCAGCAGCTTGGCGGCAGGGCCGAATCAGCCCCAGCATTTT
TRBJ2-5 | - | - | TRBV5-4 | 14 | CASSLGQRQETQYF | TGTGCCAGCAGCTTGGGGCAGCGCCAAGAGACCCAGTACTTC
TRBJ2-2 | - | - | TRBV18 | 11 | CASSRAGELFF | TGTGCCAGCTCTCGGGCCGGGGAGCTGTTTTTT
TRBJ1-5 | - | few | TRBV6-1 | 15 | CASSIQGNPNQPQHF | TGTGCCAGCAGTATCCAGGGGAATCCGAATCAGCCCCAGCATTTT
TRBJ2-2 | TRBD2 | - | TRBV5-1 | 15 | CASRRVAGDTGELFF | TGCGCCAGCAGAAGGGTAGCGGGAGATACCGGGGAGCTGTTTTTT
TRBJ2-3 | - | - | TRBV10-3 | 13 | CAISLQGADTQYF | TGTGCCATCAGTCTCCAAGGGGCAGATACGCAGTATTTT
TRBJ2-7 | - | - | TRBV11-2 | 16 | CASSSRSLSPDYEQYF | TGTGCCAGCAGCTCACGATCCCTCTCCCCGGATTACGAGCAGTACTTC